This TCR beta chain was sequenced for a study of control samples from healthy donors and cancer patients (dated by TCRdb to 2019 to 2021). Libraries were prepared through the immunoSEQ multiplex PCR assay. The table was pulled from immuneACCESS by TCRdb, which kept in-frame rearrangements only. Such tables lose some clones; where checked, under half of the loss comes from unresolved V genes, and the rest has no known cause. Present in this sample are about 150,000 clones, 93% of which were seen just once. Around 2.5% of the sample comes from the top ten. The CDR3 has 17 amino acids, counting the end cysteine and phenylalanine. The only DNA kept is the CDR3, 51 bases in frame from the first base. The junction shows trimming of 5 bases on V and 3 bases on J, and the gene matches do not reach 9 bases of it. Per the germline V gene, SGHAT is the CDR1 and FQNNGV is the CDR2. Remarks on this clone: Its specific antigen is unknown. Base qualities are missing; no much larger clone stands one base away.

This sequence was found in a man in his fifties in good health. The sample taken for sequencing was blood. The receptor chain draws on TRBV11-2 and TRBJ2-7; 14 nucleotides in the junction match TRBD2. CDR3 loop: CASSEGLAGASRYEQYF. The DNA is TGTGCCAGCAGCGAGGGACTAGCGGGAGCGTCCCGCTACGAGCAGTACTTC.